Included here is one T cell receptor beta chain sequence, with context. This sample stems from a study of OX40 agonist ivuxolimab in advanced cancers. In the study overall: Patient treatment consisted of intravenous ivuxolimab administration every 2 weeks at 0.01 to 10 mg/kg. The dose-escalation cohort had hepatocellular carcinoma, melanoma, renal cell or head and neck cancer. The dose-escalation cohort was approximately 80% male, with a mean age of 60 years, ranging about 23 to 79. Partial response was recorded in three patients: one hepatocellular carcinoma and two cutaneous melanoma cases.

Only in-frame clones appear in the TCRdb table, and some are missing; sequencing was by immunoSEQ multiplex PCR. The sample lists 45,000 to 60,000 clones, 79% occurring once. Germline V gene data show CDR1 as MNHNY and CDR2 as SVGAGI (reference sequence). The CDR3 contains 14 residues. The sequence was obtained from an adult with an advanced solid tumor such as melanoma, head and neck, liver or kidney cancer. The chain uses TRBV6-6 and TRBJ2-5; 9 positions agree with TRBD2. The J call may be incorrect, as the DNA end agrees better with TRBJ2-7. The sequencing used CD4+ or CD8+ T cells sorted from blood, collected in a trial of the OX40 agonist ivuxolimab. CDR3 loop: CASGPLAGTYEQYF. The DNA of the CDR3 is TGTGCCAGCGGGCCTCTAGCGGGAACCTACGAGCAGTACTTC.